The 29 T cell receptor beta chains listed next were all sequenced from one sample in a study of PD-1 blockade in mismatch repair-deficient tumors. Assay used: immunoSEQ multiplex PCR; TCRdb lists only in-frame clones, some missing. The data hold around 100,000 clones, with approximately 80% observed a single time. Sample: peripheral blood, taken about 13 months after starting pembrolizumab. The receptors were gathered from an adult with mismatch repair-deficient cancer.

The chain uses TRBV6-5 and TRBJ1-2; weak D call: TRBD1 (5 bases). In germline, CDR1 is MNHEY, CDR2 SVGAGI. Trimming removed 0 bases from V and 6 bases from J, with 8 bases in between. CDR3 length: 13 residues. CDR3 loop: CASSYSMGDGYTF. CDR3 DNA: TGTGCCAGCAGTTACTCGATGGGGGATGGCTACACCTTC.

V and J are TRBV5-4 and TRBJ2-2; D possibly matches TRBD1 or TRBD2 (5 bases each). CDR3 length: 16 amino acids. V was cut by 1 base and J by 5 bases, with 15 bases left in between. Germline V gives CDR1 SGHNT, CDR2 YYREEE (reference sequence). CDR3 coding DNA: TGTGCCAGCAGCTTGAGGCACCCTGGGGGAACCGGGGAGCTGTTTTTT. Residues: CASSLRHPGGTGELFF.

The V call is TRBV6-6, the J call TRBJ2-5, with 8 bases identical to TRBD1. CDR3 length: 15 residues. The V gene's germline CDR1 is MNHNY and CDR2 SVGAGI (reference sequence). J lost 4 bases, V lost 4 bases, and 8 bases had no gene match. CDR3 sequence reads: CASSSRQGTVETQYF. The CDR3 DNA follows: TGTGCCAGCAGTTCTCGACAGGGGACGGTAGAGACCCAGTACTTC.

The rearrangement links TRBV27 to TRBJ2-7; a possible D gene is TRBD2 (5 bases). Trimming removed 1 base at V and 0 bases at J, with 19 bases between. Germline-derived CDR1 and CDR2 are MNHEY and SMNVEV (reference sequence). The CDR3 extends over 18 amino acids. The CDR3 nucleotides are TGTGCCAGCAGTTTATACACGAAGGGAGTTTCAAGCTCCTACGAGCAGTACTTC. Translation: CASSLYTKGVSSSYEQYF.

This clone was observed a single time. The chain recombines TRBV5-1 with TRBJ2-7, with a possible D match to TRBD2 (6 bases). Germline CDR1 reads SGHRS; CDR2 reads YFSETQ. V lost 0 bases, J lost 4 bases, and 14 bases lay in between. The length of the CDR3 is 15 residues. The DNA of the CDR3 is TGCGCCAGCAGCTTGGCCAACGGGGGAGTATACGAGCAGTACTTC. Amino acids: CASSLANGGVYEQYF. The full variable domain, its missing parts supplied by reference TRBV5-1 and TRBJ2-7, is KAGVTQTPRYLIKTRGQQVTLSCSPISGHRSVSWYQQTPGQGLQFLFEYFSETQRNKGNFPGRFSGRQFSNSRSEMNVSTLELGDSALYLCASSLANGGVYEQYFGPGTRLTVT.

This chain links TRBV19 with TRBJ2-6; no clear D. Germline values: CDR1 LNHDA, CDR2 SQIVND (reference sequence). Trimming pared 6 bases from V and 0 bases from J, leaving 12 bases between. The CDR3 runs to 16 residues. The CDR3 bases are TGTGCCAGTAGCCGGGCCCCGTCCTCTGGGGCCAACGTCCTGACTTTC. Protein sequence: CASSRAPSSGANVLTF. The variable domain in full, completed from reference TRBV19 and TRBJ2-6, reads DGGITQSPKYLFRKEGQNVTLSCEQNLNHDAMYWYRQDPGQGLRLIYYSQIVNDFQKGDIAEGYSVSREKKESFPLTVTSAQKNPTAFYLCASSRAPSSGANVLTFGAGSRLTVL.

This chain connects TRBV4-1 to TRBJ1-5; no firm D call. V was trimmed by 1 base and J by 0 bases, leaving 13 bases between them. The germline gives CDR1 MGHRA, CDR2 YSYEKL. The CDR3 runs 17 residues. The DNA of the CDR3 is TGCGCCAGCAGCCAAGTGGATATGGGATTTAGCAATCAGCCCCAGCATTTT. This codes for CASSQVDMGFSNQPQHF.

The V call is TRBV15, the J call TRBJ2-1, with 7 bases identical to TRBD1. CDR1 and CDR2 from the germline V gene are LNHNV and YYDKDF (reference sequence). This CDR3 is 13 amino acids long. J was trimmed by 7 bases and V by 6 bases; bases with no gene match: 6. The DNA of the CDR3 is TGTGCCACCAGTCGCGACAGGGTTAATGAGCAGTTCTTC. Translation: CATSRDRVNEQFF.

V usage is TRBV14 and J usage is TRBJ2-1; 8 nucleotides line up with TRBD2. This CDR3 is built from 14 residues. CDR1 is SGHDN and CDR2 is FVKESK in the germline V gene. The J segment lost 7 bases and the V segment lost 4 bases, leaving 6 bases of the junction unmatched. The CDR3, as DNA: TGTGCCAGCAGCCTTTCCGGGACTAGAAATGAGCAGTTCTTC. It specifies CASSLSGTRNEQFF.

V usage is TRBV7-9 and J usage is TRBJ2-1; D is undetermined. Germline lookup yields CDR1 SEHNR and CDR2 FQNEAQ (reference sequence). The germline V and J ends were trimmed by 2 bases and 5 bases, with 13 bases remaining between them. CDR3 size: 15 residues. In DNA, the CDR3 is TGTGCCAGCAGCTTACAGTCGGCCCGCCACAATGAGCAGTTCTTC. Translated: CASSLQSARHNEQFF.

V is TRBV28 and J is TRBJ1-2; unclear D gene. Germline CDR1 and CDR2: MDHEN and SYDVKM. This CDR3 is 12 amino acids long. V was pared by 6 bases and J by 1 base, with 6 bases between. The CDR3 nucleotides read TGTGCCAGCAGGTCGATTAACTATGGCTACACCTTC. This translates into CASRSINYGYTF.

This sequence joins TRBV4-1 and TRBJ2-1; TRBD2 is a possible D gene (6 bases). The CDR3 has 15 amino acids. The germline V gene encodes CDR1 MGHRA and CDR2 YSYEKL. The V and J ends lost 1 base and 9 bases respectively, with 16 bases between them. The CDR3 is CASSQAPTGAVEQFF. In DNA form, the CDR3 reads TGCGCCAGCAGCCAAGCCCCTACGGGAGCTGTTGAGCAGTTCTTC.

This clone occurred a few times. J is TRBJ1-5 and V is TRBV28, with 7 nucleotides matching TRBD1. V lost 6 bases, J lost 3 bases, and 8 bases stayed unmatched. There are 15 residues in the CDR3. CDR1 MDHEN and CDR2 SYDVKM come from the germline V gene. The CDR3 bases are TGTGCCAGCAGCCCGGACAGGTCGTACAATCAGCCCCAGCATTTT. Its translation: CASSPDRSYNQPQHF.

J is TRBJ2-4 and V is TRBV5-6, with 10 bases matching TRBD1. CDR1 SGHDT and CDR2 YYEEEE come from the germline V gene. V trimming: 0 bases; J trimming: 2 bases; junction bases outside the gene matches: 2. The CDR3 is 16 amino acids. The CDR3 DNA reads as TGTGCCAGCAGCTTGGAGGACAGGGGGACCAAAAACATTCAGTACTTC. It specifies CASSLEDRGTKNIQYF. Complete variable domain (other parts from reference TRBV5-6 and TRBJ2-4): DAGVTQSPTHLIKTRGQQVTLRCSPKSGHDTVSWYQQALGQGPQFIFQYYEEEERQRGNFPDRFSGHQFPNYSSELNVNALLLGDSALYLCASSLEDRGTKNIQYFGAGTRLSVL.

The V call is TRBV5-4, the J call TRBJ2-1; 8 bases align to TRBD2. Per the germline V gene, CDR1 is SGHNT and CDR2 is YYREEE (reference sequence). CDR3 size: 15 residues. The junction had 3 bases not matched to a gene; V was cut back by 0 bases and J by 4 bases. The CDR3 nucleotides read TGTGCCAGCAGCTTGGCGGGAGGGGAATACAATGAGCAGTTCTTC. Encoded protein: CASSLAGGEYNEQFF.

This chain joins TRBV6-5 and TRBJ1-1, with 7 bases lining up with TRBD1. With 4 bases clipped from V and 8 bases from J, the junction kept 4 bases outside the gene matches. The CDR3 has 12 residues. The germline V gene has CDR1 MNHEY and CDR2 SVGAGI. CDR3 sequence: CASSSRQGEAFF. The CDR3 coding sequence is TGTGCCAGCAGTTCTCGACAGGGAGAAGCTTTCTTT.

The V call is TRBV19, the J call TRBJ1-1; 7 positions agree with TRBD1. From germline, CDR1 is LNHDA and CDR2 SQIVND (reference sequence). The ends lost 3 bases at V and 4 bases at J; junction bases unmatched: 5. CDR3 length: 14 amino acids. DNA for the CDR3: TGTGCCAGTAGTATCTCAACAGGGGCCACTGAAGCTTTCTTT. This sequence encodes CASSISTGATEAFF.

The rearrangement joins TRBV11-2 to TRBJ1-2, with unresolved D. V dropped 4 bases and J dropped 6 bases, with 9 bases sitting between them. Germline assignment: CDR1 SGHAT and CDR2 FQNNGV. There are 12 residues in the CDR3. CDR3: CASSYGLNGYTF. The DNA of the CDR3 is TGTGCCAGCAGCTACGGGCTGAATGGCTACACCTTC.

This chain connects TRBV5-3 to TRBJ2-7; 16 bases align to TRBD2. TRBV5-3 is an ORF, with its function uncertain. The V gene end was trimmed by 4 bases and the J gene end by 0 bases; junction bases not matched to a gene: 10. The CDR3 loop spans 19 amino acids. The CDR3 protein is CARSTKVGLAGGSSYEQYF. The CDR3 DNA reads TGTGCCAGAAGCACCAAGGTGGGACTAGCGGGAGGGAGCTCCTACGAGCAGTACTTC.

This clone was picked up a small number of times. The chain carries TRBV7-2 and TRBJ1-1, with D tentatively TRBD1 (5 bases). Germline CDR1 is SGHTA and CDR2 is FQGNSA. V was pared by 5 bases and J by 4 bases, with 8 bases between. The CDR3 contains 12 residues. Written as DNA, the CDR3 is TGTGCCAGCAGCGACAGAGTCACTGAAGCTTTCTTT. This encodes CASSDRVTEAFF.

The gene calls are TRBV19 and TRBJ2-2, with a possible D match to TRBD1 (5 bases). With 3 bases removed from V and 0 bases from J, the gap between germline ends came to 8 bases. The CDR3 is 15 residues long. CDR1 and CDR2 from the germline V gene are LNHDA and SQIVND (reference sequence). The CDR3 bases are TGTGCCAGTAGTATTGGCAGGGCGAACACCGGGGAGCTGTTTTTT. Residues: CASSIGRANTGELFF.

The rearrangement uses TRBV5-4 and TRBJ2-7; D is possibly TRBD1 or TRBD2 (5 bases each). V shed 0 bases and J shed 1 base, with 14 bases lying between them. Per the germline V gene, CDR1 is SGHNT and CDR2 is YYREEE (reference sequence). The CDR3 covers 16 residues. The DNA of the CDR3 is TGTGCCAGCAGCTTGGGTAAGGGGAGCGGATCCTACGAGCAGTACTTC. It is translated as CASSLGKGSGSYEQYF.

This clone came up once. A read error may produce the germline difference seen at one junction end. The rearrangement joins TRBV7-7 to TRBJ2-7; 8 bases map to TRBD2. CDR3 length equals 17 residues. CDR1 SSHAT and CDR2 FNYEAQ come from the germline V gene (reference sequence). CDR3 nucleotide sequence: TGTGCTAGCAGCCCCTCCCGTTGGCGGGAGGTATCCTACGAGCAGTACTTC. Residues: CASSPSRWREVSYEQYF.

This clone turned up a few times. V is TRBV5-1 and J is TRBJ2-7; tentatively, D is TRBD1 (6 bases). CDR1 and CDR2 (germline): SGHRS, YFSETQ. The CDR3 is 14 residues long. Trimming pared 4 bases from V and 2 bases from J, leaving 13 bases between. CDR3 in DNA: TGCGCCAGCAGCCTACAGGGATTAGCCTACGAGCAGTACTTC. Its translation: CASSLQGLAYEQYF.

The chain employs TRBV5-6 and TRBJ1-5; TRBD1 matches 8 bases. J gave up 1 base and V 4 bases, and 4 bases lay outside the gene matches. The CDR3 is made up of 15 amino acids. CDR1 SGHDT and CDR2 YYEEEE come from the germline V gene. The CDR3 reads CASSRTGISNQPQHF. In DNA form, the CDR3 reads TGTGCCAGCAGCCGGACAGGGATCAGCAATCAGCCCCAGCATTTT.

The chain couples TRBV5-1 to TRBJ2-7; unclear D gene. Trimming stripped 0 bases from V and 2 bases from J, with 12 bases between. Germline CDR1 SGHRS, CDR2 YFSETQ. The CDR3 is 15 residues long. This CDR3 reads CASSLVGGDAYEQYF. The CDR3 DNA follows: TGCGCCAGCAGCTTGGTCGGCGGAGATGCCTACGAGCAGTACTTC.

This chain joins TRBV7-2 and TRBJ2-3; D is undetermined. V lost 0 bases and J lost 6, with 13 bases in between. Germline CDR1 is SGHTA and CDR2 is FQGNSA. This CDR3 has 15 amino acids. Written as DNA, the CDR3 is TGTGCCAGCAGCTTAGCGCTTGACCTCGGGGATACGCAGTATTTT. The encoded protein is CASSLALDLGDTQYF.

V is TRBV5-1 and J is TRBJ1-3, with 7 positions matching TRBD1. Germline V lookup: CDR1 SGHRS, CDR2 YFSETQ. The CDR3 sequence is 15 residues long. The V and J ends lost 4 bases and 8 bases, in that order; junction bases with no gene match: 12. The CDR3 bases are TGCGCCAGCAGCCCTGGTGCAGGGGGTGTAGACACCATATATTTT. The encoded protein is CASSPGAGGVDTIYF.

In its sample, this clone was seen once. The chain employs TRBV19 and TRBJ2-1; D remains ambiguous. Germline CDR1 reads LNHDA; CDR2 reads SQIVND (reference sequence). The CDR3 is 17 residues long. Trimming took off 3 bases at V and 0 bases at J, with 15 bases between the two ends. The DNA for the CDR3 is TGTGCCAGTAGTATTTCGTCTAGGGCCAGCTCCTACAATGAGCAGTTCTTC. Translating it yields CASSISSRASSYNEQFF. Supplemented by reference TRBV19 and TRBJ2-1, the full variable domain reads DGGITQSPKYLFRKEGQNVTLSCEQNLNHDAMYWYRQDPGQGLRLIYYSQIVNDFQKGDIAEGYSVSREKKESFPLTVTSAQKNPTAFYLCASSISSRASSYNEQFFGPGTRLTVL.